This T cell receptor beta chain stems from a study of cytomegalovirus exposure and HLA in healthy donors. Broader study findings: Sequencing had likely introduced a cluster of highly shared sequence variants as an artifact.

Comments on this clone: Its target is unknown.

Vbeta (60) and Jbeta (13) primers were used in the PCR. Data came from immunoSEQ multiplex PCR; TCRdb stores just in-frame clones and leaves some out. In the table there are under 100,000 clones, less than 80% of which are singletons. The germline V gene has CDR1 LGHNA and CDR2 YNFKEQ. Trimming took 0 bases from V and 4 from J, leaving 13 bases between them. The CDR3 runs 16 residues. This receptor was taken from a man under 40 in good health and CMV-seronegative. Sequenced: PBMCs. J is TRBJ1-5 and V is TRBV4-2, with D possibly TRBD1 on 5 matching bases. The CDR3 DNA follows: TGTGCCAGCAGCCAAGAGGTCGGAGGGGAAAATCAGCCCCAGCATTTT. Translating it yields CASSQEVGGENQPQHF.